Listed below are T cell receptor beta chains from one sample, sequenced in a study of cytomegalovirus exposure and HLA in healthy donors. TCRdb's table, derived via immunoSEQ multiplex PCR, lists solely in-frame clones and lacks some. The sample has approximately 100,000 clones, roughly 70% seen once; the top ten hold about 11%. Sequencing was carried out using PBMCs. The receptors stem from a middle-aged man in good health and CMV-seropositive. CDR3s include the opening cysteine and the closing phenylalanine or tryptophan. Fields, in order: D gene, V gene, J gene, clone size, CDR3 protein, CDR3 DNA. A D gene is named only where the DNA matches it firmly. Some rows have no size entry. The others give once, few or many, or a class for an expanded clone.

d_gene: .
v_gene: TRBV11-2
j_gene: TRBJ1-5
abundance: .
CDR3aa: CASSLGTVNQPQHF
CDR3nt: TGTGCCAGCAGCTTAGGCACGGTTAATCAGCCCCAGCATTTT

d_gene: TRBD2
v_gene: TRBV7-3
j_gene: TRBJ2-3
abundance: .
CDR3aa: CASSPQGPTSGSGTDTQYF
CDR3nt: TGTGCCAGCAGCCCCCAAGGCCCTACTAGCGGATCAGGCACAGATACGCAGTATTTT

d_gene: .
v_gene: TRBV7-8
j_gene: TRBJ2-5
abundance: once
CDR3aa: CASSLAGGETQYF
CDR3nt: TGTGCCAGCAGCTTAGCAGGAGGAGAGACCCAGTACTTC

d_gene: TRBD1
v_gene: TRBV4-1
j_gene: TRBJ1-6
abundance: .
CDR3aa: CASSRGTGNSYNSPLHF
CDR3nt: TGCGCCAGCAGCCGAGGGACAGGGAACTCCTATAATTCACCCCTCCACTTT

d_gene: .
v_gene: TRBV6-1
j_gene: TRBJ1-1
abundance: .
CDR3aa: CASSVGQLNTEAFF
CDR3nt: TGTGCCAGCAGCGTCGGACAGTTGAACACTGAAGCTTTCTTT

d_gene: .
v_gene: TRBV4-1
j_gene: TRBJ2-5
abundance: .
CDR3aa: CASSLGLVQETQYF
CDR3nt: TGCGCCAGCAGCTTGGGACTGGTCCAAGAGACCCAGTACTTC

d_gene: TRBD1
v_gene: TRBV11-2
j_gene: TRBJ1-1
abundance: .
CDR3aa: CASSPDRDTEAFF
CDR3nt: TGTGCCAGCAGCCCAGACAGGGATACTGAAGCTTTCTTT

d_gene: TRBD1
v_gene: TRBV19
j_gene: TRBJ2-6
abundance: few
CDR3aa: CASTRTGAGANVLTF
CDR3nt: TGTGCCAGTACTAGGACAGGGGCTGGGGCCAACGTCCTGACTTTC

d_gene: .
v_gene: TRBV29-1
j_gene: TRBJ2-6
abundance: .
CDR3aa: CSVVSEAGANVLTF
CDR3nt: TGCAGCGTTGTTAGCGAAGCCGGGGCCAACGTCCTGACTTTC

d_gene: TRBD1
v_gene: TRBV18
j_gene: TRBJ2-1
abundance: once
CDR3aa: CASSPGTGAYNEQFF
CDR3nt: TGTGCCAGCTCACCAGGCACAGGGGCCTACAATGAGCAGTTCTTC

d_gene: TRBD1
v_gene: TRBV27
j_gene: TRBJ1-1
abundance: .
CDR3aa: CASSRGTGNTEAFF
CDR3nt: TGTGCCAGCAGCCGCGGGACAGGGAACACTGAAGCTTTCTTT

d_gene: .
v_gene: TRBV11-1
j_gene: TRBJ2-1
abundance: few
CDR3aa: CASSLAGLGREQFF
CDR3nt: TGTGCCAGCAGCTTAGCAGGTTTGGGGCGGGAGCAGTTCTTC

d_gene: TRBD2
v_gene: TRBV7-7
j_gene: TRBJ2-1
abundance: .
CDR3aa: CASSLATSGENEQFF
CDR3nt: TGTGCTAGCAGCTTAGCGACTAGCGGAGAAAATGAGCAGTTCTTC

d_gene: .
v_gene: TRBV9
j_gene: TRBJ1-3
abundance: few
CDR3aa: CASSLDRGNTIYF
CDR3nt: TGTGCCAGCAGCTTAGACAGGGGAAACACCATATATTTT

d_gene: TRBD1
v_gene: TRBV6-5
j_gene: TRBJ1-2
abundance: .
CDR3aa: CASFGQGDYGYTF
CDR3nt: TGTGCCAGCTTCGGACAGGGGGACTATGGCTACACCTTC

d_gene: TRBD2
v_gene: TRBV11-2
j_gene: TRBJ2-3
abundance: .
CDR3aa: CASSLELAGGPYTDTQYF
CDR3nt: TGTGCCAGCAGCTTAGAACTAGCGGGAGGACCTTACACAGATACGCAGTATTTT

d_gene: TRBD1
v_gene: TRBV28
j_gene: TRBJ1-5
abundance: once
CDR3aa: CASSLGRGPYSNQPQHF
CDR3nt: TGTGCCAGCAGTTTGGGTAGGGGGCCGTATAGCAATCAGCCCCAGCATTTT

d_gene: .
v_gene: TRBV28
j_gene: TRBJ1-1
abundance: .
CDR3aa: CASRAQGNTEAFF
CDR3nt: TGTGCCAGCAGAGCACAGGGGAACACTGAAGCTTTCTTT

d_gene: .
v_gene: TRBV19
j_gene: TRBJ1-5
abundance: .
CDR3aa: CASSIGGWPQHF
CDR3nt: TGTGCCAGTAGTATCGGGGGGTGGCCCCAGCATTTT

d_gene: .
v_gene: TRBV27
j_gene: TRBJ1-2
abundance: once
CDR3aa: CASSYRVMGYGYTF
CDR3nt: TGTGCCAGCAGTTACAGGGTTATGGGCTATGGCTACACCTTC

d_gene: .
v_gene: TRBV2
j_gene: TRBJ1-2
abundance: .
CDR3aa: CASSVVDRNPYGYTF
CDR3nt: TGTGCCAGCAGTGTAGTAGACAGGAACCCCTATGGCTACACCTTC

d_gene: .
v_gene: TRBV7-8
j_gene: TRBJ2-7
abundance: few
CDR3aa: CASSPRTVREQYF
CDR3nt: TGTGCCAGCAGCCCGCGGACAGTTAGGGAGCAGTACTTC

d_gene: .
v_gene: TRBV5-1
j_gene: TRBJ2-3
abundance: few
CDR3aa: CASSLVFSSDTQYF
CDR3nt: TGCGCCAGCAGCTTGGTTTTTTCCTCAGATACGCAGTATTTT

d_gene: TRBD2
v_gene: TRBV7-2
j_gene: TRBJ2-3
abundance: .
CDR3aa: CASSLESSGATDTQYF
CDR3nt: TGTGCCAGCAGCTTAGAGTCTAGCGGGGCTACAGATACGCAGTATTTT

d_gene: TRBD2
v_gene: TRBV29-1
j_gene: TRBJ2-1
abundance: .
CDR3aa: CSSRPGGSYNEQFF
CDR3nt: TGCAGCTCACGTCCGGGAGGGTCCTACAATGAGCAGTTCTTC